Shown below are 24 T cell receptor beta chains from a single sample sequenced in a study of cytomegalovirus exposure and HLA in healthy donors. Both 60 Vbeta primers and 13 Jbeta primers went into the PCR. Clones were sequenced by immunoSEQ multiplex PCR, and TCRdb holds only the in-frame ones, with some missing. In the table there are approximately 220,000 clones, 82% of which are singletons. Sequencing was performed on PBMCs. The receptors originated from a man in his forties or fifties in good health and CMV-seropositive.

This chain connects TRBV6-5 to TRBJ2-7, with D tentatively TRBD1 (6 bases). The CDR3 spans 14 residues. Germline V gene data show CDR1 as MNHEY and CDR2 as SVGAGI. The V end lost 5 bases, the J end lost 3 bases, and 14 bases lay between the germline ends. CDR3 in DNA: TGTGCCAGCAGTCCGGCCAGGGGTATCTACGAGCAGTACTTC. It translates to CASSPARGIYEQYF.

The CDR3 here is CASSAPGGLTDTQYF. CDR3 bases: TGTGCCAGCAGCGCCCCAGGAGGGCTCACAGATACGCAGTATTTT. This chain uses TRBV28 with TRBJ2-3; D is possibly TRBD2 (6 bases). The CDR3 is 15 amino acids. Germline V gene data show CDR1 as MDHEN and CDR2 as SYDVKM. V was cut by 6 bases and J by 2 bases, with 15 bases left in between.

This clone has only one observation. The V and J genes are TRBV12-5 and TRBJ2-3; D not certain. Per germline, CDR1 LGHNT and CDR2 FRNRAP. The CDR3 loop spans 15 amino acids. Trimming removed 3 bases at V and 0 bases at J, with 10 bases between. The CDR3 nucleotides are TGTGCTAGTGGTTTAAGTCCTGAGAGCACAGATACGCAGTATTTT. Translation gives CASGLSPESTDTQYF.

J is TRBJ2-7 and V is TRBV2; TRBD2 is a possible D gene (5 bases). The germline V gene encodes CDR1 SNHLY and CDR2 FYNNEI. The V end was cut by 2 bases, the J end by 2 bases, with 13 bases between. This CDR3 spans 15 amino acids. CDR3 in DNA: TGTGCCAGCAGTGAATTAGAGGGAGTCACCTACGAGCAGTACTTC. Amino acids: CASSELEGVTYEQYF.

The chain uses TRBV5-1 and TRBJ1-4; the D gene is possibly TRBD1 (6 bases). This CDR3 is built from 19 residues. The V and J ends lost 0 bases and 7 bases respectively, with 25 bases between them. CDR1 is SGHRS, CDR2 YFSETQ, per germline. CDR3 DNA sequence: TGCGCCAGCAGCTTGGACGGGCAGGGGTGGGTCGTCGAGAGTGAAAAACTGTTTTTT. Its translation is CASSLDGQGWVVESEKLFF. The complete variable domain, with remaining parts taken from reference TRBV5-1 and TRBJ1-4, reads KAGVTQTPRYLIKTRGQQVTLSCSPISGHRSVSWYQQTPGQGLQFLFEYFSETQRNKGNFPGRFSGRQFSNSRSEMNVSTLELGDSALYLCASSLDGQGWVVESEKLFFGSGTQLSVL.

CDR3 residues: CATGEGPTF. Here the CDR3 DNA reads TGTGCCACCGGGGAGGGCCCAACCTTC. The genes are TRBV6-1 and TRBJ1-2; D unresolved. Between the trimmed V and J ends, which lost 10 bases and 14 bases, there was a span of 14 bases. The CDR3 consists of 9 residues. CDR1 and CDR2 from the germline V gene are MNHNS and SASEGT.

The count of this clone is one. This chain uses TRBV5-1 with TRBJ2-5; D is perhaps TRBD1 (6 bases). CDR3 length equals 15 residues. From germline, CDR1 is SGHRS and CDR2 YFSETQ. Trimming cost V 3 bases and J 4 bases, with 16 bases left between them. The CDR3 reads CASSSWTEPLETQYF. CDR3 sequence (DNA): TGCGCCAGCAGCTCCTGGACAGAACCATTAGAGACCCAGTACTTC. Supplemented by reference TRBV5-1 and TRBJ2-5, the full variable domain reads KAGVTQTPRYLIKTRGQQVTLSCSPISGHRSVSWYQQTPGQGLQFLFEYFSETQRNKGNFPGRFSGRQFSNSRSEMNVSTLELGDSALYLCASSSWTEPLETQYFGPGTRLLVL.

The chain carries TRBV2 and TRBJ1-2, with D unclear. Per the germline V gene, CDR1 is SNHLY and CDR2 is FYNNEI. The CDR3 has 11 residues. V lost 4 bases and J 5 bases, leaving 5 bases between the germline ends. CDR3 DNA sequence: TGTGCCAGCAGTGCGGAGTATGGCTACACCTTC. This translates into CASSAEYGYTF.

V usage is TRBV10-2 and J usage is TRBJ1-5; D is perhaps TRBD1 (5 bases). V was cut by 2 bases and J by 7 bases, with 21 bases left in between. This CDR3 is built from 17 residues. Germline V gene lookup returns CDR1 WSHSY and CDR2 SAAADI. In DNA, the CDR3 is TGCGCCAGCAGTGAGAGGTCAAGGGCCAGGGTCGACCAGCCCCAGCATTTT. Residues: CASSERSRARVDQPQHF.

The CDR3 DNA sequence: TGCAGCGTTGATGAATACAAGGGGGACACTGAAGCTTTCTTT. Translating it yields CSVDEYKGDTEAFF. The chain couples TRBV29-1 to TRBJ1-1, with D possibly TRBD1 on 6 matching bases. The CDR3 is 14 amino acids. Germline loops: CDR1 SQVTM, CDR2 ANQGSEA. V dropped 3 bases and J dropped 3 bases, with 14 bases sitting between them.

This chain uses TRBV6-5 with TRBJ1-2; 10 nucleotides match TRBD1. The junction had 7 bases not matched to a gene; V was cut back by 0 bases and J by 6 bases. In germline, CDR1 is MNHEY, CDR2 SVGAGI. The CDR3 length is 16 residues. CDR3 residues: CASSYSPTGGWDGYTF. CDR3 sequence (DNA): TGTGCCAGCAGTTACTCGCCGACAGGGGGCTGGGATGGCTACACCTTC.

The chain combines TRBV11-2 with TRBJ1-2; D is unresolved. V shed 6 bases and J shed 4 bases, with 15 bases lying between them. Germline V CDR1 and CDR2: SGHAT, FQNNGV. CDR3 size: 14 residues. The CDR3 nucleotides read TGTGCCAGCAGTTCTAGTAGGTTACCCTATGGCTACACCTTC. Residues: CASSSSRLPYGYTF. Full variable domain (remainder filled in from reference TRBV11-2 and TRBJ1-2): EAGVAQSPRYKIIEKRQSVAFWCNPISGHATLYWYQQILGQGPKLLIQFQNNGVVDDSQLPKDRFSAERLKGVDSTLKIQPAKLEDSAVYLCASSSSRLPYGYTFGSGTRLTVV.

The V gene is TRBV6-1, the J gene TRBJ1-1; D is possibly TRBD1 (6 bases). There are 12 residues in the CDR3. The germline V and J ends were trimmed by 7 bases and 5 bases, with 11 bases remaining between them. CDR1 is MNHNS and CDR2 is SASEGT in the germline V gene. The CDR3 DNA reads as TGTGCCAGCACCTGGGGGCGGACTGAAGCTTTCTTT. Translated: CASTWGRTEAFF.

The chain uses TRBV10-3 and TRBJ1-1; D not resolved. Trimming took 3 bases from V and 2 from J, leaving 16 bases between them. CDR3 length: 16 amino acids. Per germline, CDR1 ENHRY and CDR2 SYGVKD. The CDR3 coding sequence is TGTGCCATCAGTGAAAGTCAATCCCTAGGTAACACTGAAGCTTTCTTT. Protein product: CAISESQSLGNTEAFF.

The J gene is TRBJ2-5, the V gene TRBV18; D might be TRBD1 (6 bases). Germline values: CDR1 KGHSH, CDR2 LQKENI. The ends were cut back, 6 bases at V and 2 bases at J, with 13 bases in the middle. The CDR3 length is 14 residues. The CDR3 DNA reads TGTGCCAGCTCGCCTGTCGGACAGCAAGAGACCCAGTACTTC. This translates into CASSPVGQQETQYF.

This chain connects TRBV4-1 to TRBJ2-1, with D perhaps TRBD2 (6 bases). CDR3 size: 18 residues. CDR1 and CDR2 (germline): MGHRA, YSYEKL. The V and J ends lost 4 bases and 1 base respectively, with 20 bases between them. The CDR3 loop reads CASSLIQPRGKSYNEQFF. CDR3 nucleotides: TGCGCCAGCAGCCTAATCCAACCGCGGGGAAAGTCCTACAATGAGCAGTTCTTC.

J is TRBJ2-5 and V is TRBV11-2; tentatively, D is TRBD1 (6 bases). The CDR3 sequence is 15 residues long. Trimming took 6 bases from V and 5 from J, leaving 19 bases between them. Germline V CDR1 and CDR2: SGHAT, FQNNGV. The CDR3 nucleotides are TGTGCCAGCAGGGACCCGGGACAAAGGGTTGAGACCCAGTACTTC. Translation gives CASRDPGQRVETQYF.

The chain combines TRBV6-1 with TRBJ2-3; 10 positions match TRBD1. The germline V gene encodes CDR1 MNHNS and CDR2 SASEGT. Trimming at V came to 6 bases and at J to 4 bases, leaving 7 bases not matched to a gene. The CDR3 runs 15 residues. The CDR3 region is CASRTGTGAADTQYF. The CDR3 coding sequence is TGTGCCAGCAGAACCGGGACAGGGGCAGCAGATACGCAGTATTTT.

The count of this clone is one. V is TRBV6-5 and J is TRBJ2-7, with 12 bases that match TRBD2. This CDR3 has 13 residues. The germline V gene encodes CDR1 MNHEY and CDR2 SVGAGI. Germline trimming cut 6 bases from V and 4 bases from J; bases unmatched to any gene: 1. This chain's CDR3 is CASRGTSGYEQYF. CDR3 coding DNA: TGTGCCAGCAGGGGGACTAGCGGGTACGAGCAGTACTTC.

The J gene is TRBJ1-4, the V gene TRBV19; TRBD1 matches at 10 bases. The ends lost 3 bases at V and 8 bases at J; junction bases unmatched: 6. The CDR3 sequence is 15 residues long. Germline V gene lookup returns CDR1 LNHDA and CDR2 SQIVND (reference sequence). In DNA form, the CDR3 reads TGTGCCAGTAGTATGGGGACAGGGGTGGGGGAAAAACTGTTTTTT. It is translated as CASSMGTGVGEKLFF.

V and J are TRBV10-3 and TRBJ2-1, with 13 bases lining up with TRBD2. V trimming: 4 bases; J trimming: 8 bases; junction bases outside the gene matches: 2. The CDR3 totals 14 residues. Germline CDR1 is ENHRY and CDR2 is SYGVKD. The CDR3 reads CAISALAGGDEQFF. The CDR3 bases are TGTGCCATCAGTGCACTAGCGGGGGGGGATGAGCAGTTCTTC.

The gene calls are TRBV6-1 and TRBJ2-7, with 16 bases lining up with TRBD2. In germline, CDR1 is MNHNS, CDR2 SASEGT. The CDR3 contains 15 residues. V shed 6 bases, J shed 7 bases, and the junction held 6 bases outside the gene matches. The CDR3 loop is CASSLGLAGGAEQYV. In DNA form, the CDR3 reads TGTGCCAGCAGCCTGGGACTAGCGGGAGGGGCGGAGCAGTACGTC.

The V and J genes are TRBV19 and TRBJ2-2; TRBD2 aligns across 11 bases. The CDR3 totals 16 residues. With 6 bases clipped from V and 7 bases from J, the junction kept 10 bases outside the gene matches. From germline, CDR1 is LNHDA and CDR2 SQIVND (reference sequence). CDR3 amino acids: CASRPGLAAGGGELFF. Written as DNA, the CDR3 is TGTGCCAGTAGGCCGGGACTAGCGGCCGGAGGCGGGGAGCTGTTTTTT.

The chain is built from TRBV2 and TRBJ2-5; possible D gene TRBD2, 5 bases. This CDR3 region has 13 residues. V was clipped by 6 bases and J by 5 bases, with 13 bases between them. Germline V gives CDR1 SNHLY, CDR2 FYNNEI. In DNA form, the CDR3 reads TGTGCCAGCAGAGCCGGGATGCGGGAGACCCAGTACTTC. It encodes CASRAGMRETQYF.